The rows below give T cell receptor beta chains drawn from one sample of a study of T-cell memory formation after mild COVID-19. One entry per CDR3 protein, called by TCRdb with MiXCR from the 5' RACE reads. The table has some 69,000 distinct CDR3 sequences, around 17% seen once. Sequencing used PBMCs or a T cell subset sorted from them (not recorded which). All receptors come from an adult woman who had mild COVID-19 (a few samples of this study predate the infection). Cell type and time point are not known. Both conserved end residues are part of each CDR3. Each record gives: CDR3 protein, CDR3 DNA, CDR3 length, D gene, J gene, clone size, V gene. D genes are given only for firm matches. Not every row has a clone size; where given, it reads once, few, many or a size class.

CDR3: CASSPPTGPPVDYTF
DNA: TGTGCCAGCAGTCCCCCAACCGGGCCCCCCGTGGACTACACCTTC
length: 15
D: .
J: TRBJ1-2
size: .
V: TRBV12-3/TRBV12-4

CDR3: CASSLQSSYEQYF
DNA: TGTGCCAGCAGCTTACAGAGCTCCTACGAGCAGTACTTC
length: 13
D: .
J: TRBJ2-7
size: medium-sized
V: TRBV7-8

CDR3: CASSQQTRGYEQYF
DNA: TGTGCCAGCAGCCAACAAACCAGGGGCTACGAGCAGTACTTC
length: 14
D: .
J: TRBJ2-7
size: few
V: TRBV14

CDR3: CASSLFSGINQPQHF
DNA: TGTGCCAGCAGTTTATTTTCTGGGATCAATCAGCCCCAGCATTTT
length: 15
D: .
J: TRBJ1-5
size: .
V: TRBV27

CDR3: CASSIRRVPYNEQFF
DNA: TGTGCCAGTAGTATAAGGAGGGTCCCCTACAATGAGCAGTTCTTC
length: 15
D: .
J: TRBJ2-1
size: .
V: TRBV19

CDR3: CASSLANRAIQYF
DNA: TGTGCCAGCAGCTTAGCTAACAGGGCCATCCAGTACTTC
length: 13
D: .
J: TRBJ2-5
size: .
V: TRBV7-9

CDR3: CASSRYTDTQYF
DNA: TGTGCCAGCAGCCGATACACAGATACGCAGTATTTT
length: 12
D: .
J: TRBJ2-3
size: .
V: TRBV12-3/TRBV12-4

CDR3: CASSSGLVNSEQFF
DNA: TGTGCCAGCAGCTCGGGACTAGTTAATAGTGAGCAGTTCTTC
length: 14
D: TRBD2
J: TRBJ2-1
size: .
V: TRBV7-3

CDR3: CASSLLTGETGEQYF
DNA: TGTGCCAGCAGCCTCCTCACGGGGGAAACGGGCGAGCAGTACTTC
length: 15
D: .
J: TRBJ2-7
size: .
V: TRBV9

CDR3: CASSLVGEREQYF
DNA: TGTGCCAGCAGCTTGGTGGGGGAGAGGGAGCAGTACTTC
length: 13
D: .
J: TRBJ2-7
size: few
V: TRBV5-5

CDR3: CSARDLAGGPYNEQFF
DNA: TGCAGTGCTAGAGACCTAGCGGGAGGGCCGTACAATGAGCAGTTCTTC
length: 16
D: TRBD2
J: TRBJ2-1
size: few
V: TRBV20-1

CDR3: CASSHSATGESYEQYF
DNA: TGCGCCAGCAGCCACTCTGCGACAGGGGAGTCCTACGAGCAGTACTTC
length: 16
D: TRBD1
J: TRBJ2-7
size: .
V: TRBV4-3

CDR3: CASSFDQGYEQYF
DNA: TGCGCCAGCAGCTTTGACCAGGGTTACGAGCAGTACTTC
length: 13
D: .
J: TRBJ2-7
size: few
V: TRBV5-1

CDR3: CASSFDDRAYEQYF
DNA: TGTGCCAGCAGCTTCGATGACAGGGCCTACGAGCAGTACTTC
length: 14
D: TRBD1
J: TRBJ2-7
size: few
V: TRBV7-9

CDR3: CSVEKPGVGYEQYF
DNA: TGCAGCGTTGAAAAGCCCGGTGTGGGCTACGAGCAGTACTTC
length: 14
D: .
J: TRBJ2-7
size: few
V: TRBV29-1

CDR3: CASSLLAGGSNEQFF
DNA: TGTGCCAGCAGTTTACTAGCGGGGGGATCGAATGAGCAGTTCTTC
length: 15
D: TRBD2
J: TRBJ2-1
size: many
V: TRBV12-3/TRBV12-4

CDR3: CASSLLTSARTDTQYF
DNA: TGTGCCAGCAGCCTTCTGACTAGCGCACGCACAGATACGCAGTATTTT
length: 16
D: TRBD2
J: TRBJ2-3
size: .
V: TRBV7-9

CDR3: CASSSLAGVTETQYF
DNA: TGTGCCAGCAGCTCTTTAGCGGGAGTCACGGAGACCCAGTACTTC
length: 15
D: TRBD2
J: TRBJ2-5
size: few
V: TRBV7-9

CDR3: CASSEPGQGEGTYEQYF
DNA: TGCGCCAGCAGTGAACCAGGACAGGGCGAGGGGACCTACGAGCAGTACTTC
length: 17
D: TRBD1
J: TRBJ2-7
size: many
V: TRBV10-1

CDR3: CASSSGGDIGADTQYF
DNA: TGTGCCAGCAGTTCGGGTGGGGACATCGGCGCAGATACGCAGTATTTT
length: 16
D: .
J: TRBJ2-3
size: few
V: TRBV6-2/TRBV6-3